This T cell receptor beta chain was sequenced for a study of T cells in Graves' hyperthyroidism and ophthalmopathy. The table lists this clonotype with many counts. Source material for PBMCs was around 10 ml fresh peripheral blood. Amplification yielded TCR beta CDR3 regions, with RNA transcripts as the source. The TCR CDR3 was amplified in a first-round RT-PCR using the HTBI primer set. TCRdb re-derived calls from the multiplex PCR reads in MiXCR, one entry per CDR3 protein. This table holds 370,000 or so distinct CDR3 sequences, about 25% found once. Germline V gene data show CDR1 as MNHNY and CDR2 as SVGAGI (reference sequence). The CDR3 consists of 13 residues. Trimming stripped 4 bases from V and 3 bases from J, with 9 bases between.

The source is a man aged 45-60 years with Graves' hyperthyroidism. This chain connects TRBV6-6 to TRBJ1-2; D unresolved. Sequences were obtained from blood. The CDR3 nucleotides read TGTGCCAGCAGTTCGGACGCGGACTATGGCTACACCTTC. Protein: CASSSDADYGYTF.